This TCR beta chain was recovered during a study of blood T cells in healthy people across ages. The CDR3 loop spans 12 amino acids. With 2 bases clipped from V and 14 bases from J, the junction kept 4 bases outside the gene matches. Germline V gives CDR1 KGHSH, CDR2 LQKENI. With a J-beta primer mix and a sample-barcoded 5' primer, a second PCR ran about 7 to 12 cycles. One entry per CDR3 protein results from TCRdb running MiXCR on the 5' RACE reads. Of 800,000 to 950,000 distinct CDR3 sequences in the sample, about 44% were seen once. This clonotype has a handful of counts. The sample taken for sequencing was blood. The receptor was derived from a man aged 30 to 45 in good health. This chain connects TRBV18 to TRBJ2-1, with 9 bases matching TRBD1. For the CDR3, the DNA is TGTGCCAGCTCACCAGGGGACAGGGAGGAGTTCTTC. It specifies CASSPGDREEFF.